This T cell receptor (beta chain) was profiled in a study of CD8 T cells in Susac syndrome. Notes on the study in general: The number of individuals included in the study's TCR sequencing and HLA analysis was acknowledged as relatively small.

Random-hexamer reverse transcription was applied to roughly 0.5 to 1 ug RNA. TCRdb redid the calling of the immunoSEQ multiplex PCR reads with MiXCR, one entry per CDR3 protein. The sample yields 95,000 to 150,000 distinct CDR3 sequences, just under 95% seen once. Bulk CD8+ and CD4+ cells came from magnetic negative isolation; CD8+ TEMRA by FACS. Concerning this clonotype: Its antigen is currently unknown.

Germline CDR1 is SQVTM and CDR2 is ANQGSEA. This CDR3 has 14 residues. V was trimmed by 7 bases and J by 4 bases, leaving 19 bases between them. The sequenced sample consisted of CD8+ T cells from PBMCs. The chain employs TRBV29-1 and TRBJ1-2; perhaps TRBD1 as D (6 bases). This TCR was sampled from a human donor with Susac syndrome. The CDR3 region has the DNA TGCAGCGATAACTACAGGGACGCGGGCTATGGCTACACCTTC. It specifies CSDNYRDAGYGYTF.